This T cell receptor beta chain was obtained from a study of blood T cell repertoires in COVID-19. About the study: Samples representing acute and convalescent COVID-19 were sourced from the United States, Italy and Spain. T cells, B-cell-depleted T cells, or PBMCs supplied cDNA or gDNA.

As handled by the study authors: Amplification with reference gene primers provided the estimates of nucleated cell counts. Profiled with immunoSEQ multiplex PCR; TCRdb holds only in-frame clones, not every one. V and J calls and clone size are copied from that table; D and trimming were computed from the DNA. The sample lists roughly 60,000 clones, about four fifths occurring once. Germline V lookup: CDR1 LGHDT, CDR2 YNNKEL (reference sequence). The CDR3 is made up of 15 amino acids. The V gene end was trimmed by 3 bases and the J gene end by 4 bases; junction bases not matched to a gene: 6. The sequenced material came from peripheral blood. The source of this sequence is a human donor in a cohort sampled during active or convalescent COVID-19. V is TRBV3-1 (or the pseudogene TRBV3-2) and J is TRBJ1-2; 9 positions match TRBD1. In DNA, the CDR3 is TGTGCCAGCAGCCACCCGGGACAGGGAGTCTATGGCTACACCTTC. It is translated as CASSHPGQGVYGYTF.